This TCR beta chain was captured by sequencing in a study of T cell responses to AZD1222 COVID-19 vaccine. The protocol was immunoSEQ multiplex PCR, while the TCRdb copy is restricted to in-frame clones and leaves out a portion. The sample holds tens of thousands of clones; 70% to 90% are singletons and the top ten take less than 6%. As regards this clone: Its antigen is unidentified.

Findings and caveats of the study: Baseline serostatus was positive in only six AZD1222 recipients.

The receptor was isolated from an adult in good health. The sample was peripheral blood, taken on day 0 of AZD1222 vaccination.

The CDR3 nucleotides read TGTGCCACCAGTACCCGGACAGGGAGATCCACAGATACGCAGTATTTT. Protein product: CATSTRTGRSTDTQYF. The V and J genes are TRBV24-1 and TRBJ2-3, with 8 bases aligning to TRBD1. With 6 bases clipped from V and 2 bases from J, the junction kept 9 bases outside the gene matches. Germline V gene lookup returns CDR1 KGHDR and CDR2 SFDVKD. This CDR3 has 16 residues.